The entry below describes one T cell receptor beta chain. Its antigen is as yet unknown. This specimen belongs to a study of T cells in Graves' hyperthyroidism and ophthalmopathy. From RNA transcripts, TCR beta CDR3 regions were amplified. A first-round RT-PCR of the TCR CDR3 used the HTBI primer set. TCRdb re-derived calls from the multiplex PCR reads in MiXCR, one entry per CDR3 protein. The table has under 400,000 distinct CDR3 sequences, roughly 25% seen once. The study's findings and limits: Classification by a 13 V-J model distinguished ophthalmopathy from stable hyperthyroidism.

Germline V CDR1 and CDR2: SGHTA, FQGNSA. This CDR3 contains 16 residues. Trimming at V came to 5 bases and at J to 4 bases, leaving 6 bases not matched to a gene. Graves' hyperthyroidism showing no ophthalmopathy progression within 18 months was considered stable. J is TRBJ2-3 and V is TRBV7-2; 13 nucleotides align to TRBD2. The origin of this receptor is a man in his fifties with Graves' hyperthyroidism. Sequenced: blood. In DNA form, the CDR3 reads TGTGCCAGCAGCCCGGGACTAGCGGGAACCTCAGATACGCAGTATTTT. This translates into CASSPGLAGTSDTQYF.